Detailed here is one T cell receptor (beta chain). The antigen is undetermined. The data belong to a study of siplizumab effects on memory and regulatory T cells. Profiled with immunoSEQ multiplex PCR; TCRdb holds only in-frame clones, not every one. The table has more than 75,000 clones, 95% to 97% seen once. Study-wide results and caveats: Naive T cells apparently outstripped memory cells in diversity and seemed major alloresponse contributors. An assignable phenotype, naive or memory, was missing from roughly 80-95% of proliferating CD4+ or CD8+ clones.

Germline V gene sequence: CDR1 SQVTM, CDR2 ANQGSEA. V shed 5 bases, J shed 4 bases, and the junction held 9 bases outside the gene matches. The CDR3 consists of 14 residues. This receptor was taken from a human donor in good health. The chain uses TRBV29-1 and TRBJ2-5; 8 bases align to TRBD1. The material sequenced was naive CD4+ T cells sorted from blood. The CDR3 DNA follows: TGCAGCGTTAACCCTTCGACAGGGGTAGAGACCCAGTACTTC. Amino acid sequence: CSVNPSTGVETQYF. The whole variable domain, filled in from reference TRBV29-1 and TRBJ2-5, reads SAVISQKPSRDICQRGTSLTIQCQVDSQVTMMFWYRQQPGQSLTLIATANQGSEATYESGFVIDKFPISRPNLTFSTLTVSNMSPEDSSIYLCSVNPSTGVETQYFGPGTRLLVL.